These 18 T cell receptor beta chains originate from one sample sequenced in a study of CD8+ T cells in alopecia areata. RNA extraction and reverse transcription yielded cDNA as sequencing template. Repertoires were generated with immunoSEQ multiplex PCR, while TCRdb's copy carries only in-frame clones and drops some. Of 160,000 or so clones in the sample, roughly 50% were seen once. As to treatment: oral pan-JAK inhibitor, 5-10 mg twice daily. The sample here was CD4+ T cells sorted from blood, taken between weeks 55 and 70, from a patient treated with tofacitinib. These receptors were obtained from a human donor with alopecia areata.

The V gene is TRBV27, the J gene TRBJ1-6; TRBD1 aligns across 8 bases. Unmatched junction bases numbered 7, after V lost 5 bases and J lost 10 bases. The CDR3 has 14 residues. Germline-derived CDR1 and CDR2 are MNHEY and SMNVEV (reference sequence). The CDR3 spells CASSRGTGGSPLHF. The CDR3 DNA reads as TGTGCCAGCAGTAGGGGGACAGGAGGGTCACCCCTCCACTTT.

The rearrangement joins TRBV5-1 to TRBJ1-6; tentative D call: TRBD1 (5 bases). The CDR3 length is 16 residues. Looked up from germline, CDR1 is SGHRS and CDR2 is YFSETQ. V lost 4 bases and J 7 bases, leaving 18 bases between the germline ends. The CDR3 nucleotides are TGCGCCAGCAGCGAAATGACGGGGCAGTCGAATTCACCCCTCCACTTT. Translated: CASSEMTGQSNSPLHF.

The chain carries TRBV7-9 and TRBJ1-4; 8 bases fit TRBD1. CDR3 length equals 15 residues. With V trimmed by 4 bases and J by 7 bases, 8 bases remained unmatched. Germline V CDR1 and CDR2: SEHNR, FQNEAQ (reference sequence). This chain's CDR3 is CASSSATGAVEKLFF. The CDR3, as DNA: TGTGCCAGCAGCTCTGCGACAGGGGCAGTTGAAAAACTGTTTTTT.

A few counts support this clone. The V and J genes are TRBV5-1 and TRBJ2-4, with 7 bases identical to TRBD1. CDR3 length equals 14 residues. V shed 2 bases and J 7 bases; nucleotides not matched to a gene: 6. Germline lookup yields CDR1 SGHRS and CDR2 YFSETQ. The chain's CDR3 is CASSLLPTGNIQYF. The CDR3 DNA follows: TGCGCCAGCAGCTTACTTCCGACAGGGAACATTCAGTACTTC.

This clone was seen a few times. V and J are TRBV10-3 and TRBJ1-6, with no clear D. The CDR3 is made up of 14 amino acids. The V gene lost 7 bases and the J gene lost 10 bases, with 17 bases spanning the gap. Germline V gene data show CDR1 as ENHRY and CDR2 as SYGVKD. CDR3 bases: TGTGCCATCAAGGGCTCTGAACCGGGATCACCCCTCCACTTT. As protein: CAIKGSEPGSPLHF.

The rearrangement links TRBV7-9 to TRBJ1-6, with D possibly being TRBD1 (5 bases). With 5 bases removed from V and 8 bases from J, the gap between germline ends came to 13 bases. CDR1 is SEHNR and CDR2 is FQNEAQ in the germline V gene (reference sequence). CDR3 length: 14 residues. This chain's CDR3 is CASSASGTHSPLHF. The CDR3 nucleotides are TGTGCCAGCAGCGCCTCCGGGACCCATTCACCCCTCCACTTT.

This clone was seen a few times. The CDR3 here is CASKGTLTANTGELFF. CDR3 bases: TGCGCCAGCAAGGGAACGTTGACAGCGAACACCGGGGAGCTGTTTTTT. The J gene is TRBJ2-2, the V gene TRBV4-1; D possibly corresponds to TRBD1 (5 bases). The CDR3 length is 16 residues. Germline V lookup: CDR1 MGHRA, CDR2 YSYEKL. Trimming stripped 7 bases from V and 0 bases from J, with 15 bases between.

The CDR3 sequence is CASSSHLGSPLHF. The CDR3 region has the DNA TGTGCCAGCAGTTCTCACTTAGGTTCACCCCTCCACTTT. The chain has TRBV27 and TRBJ1-6; D gene unclear. The CDR3 contains 13 residues. V dropped 4 bases and J dropped 9 bases, with 10 bases sitting between them. Germline assignment: CDR1 MNHEY and CDR2 SMNVEV (reference sequence).

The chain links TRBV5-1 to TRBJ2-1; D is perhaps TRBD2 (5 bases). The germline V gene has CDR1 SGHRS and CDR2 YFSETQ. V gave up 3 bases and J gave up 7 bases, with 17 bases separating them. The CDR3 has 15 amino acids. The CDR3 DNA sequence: TGCGCCAGCAGCTCGACTACCGCCACGGCTAATGAGCAGTTCTTC. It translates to CASSSTTATANEQFF.

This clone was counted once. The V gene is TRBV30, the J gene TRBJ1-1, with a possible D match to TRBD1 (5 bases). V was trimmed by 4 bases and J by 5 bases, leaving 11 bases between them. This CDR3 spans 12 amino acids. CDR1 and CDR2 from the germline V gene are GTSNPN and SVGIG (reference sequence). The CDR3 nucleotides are TGTGCCTGGACCAGGGATCGGACTGAAGCTTTCTTT. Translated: CAWTRDRTEAFF.

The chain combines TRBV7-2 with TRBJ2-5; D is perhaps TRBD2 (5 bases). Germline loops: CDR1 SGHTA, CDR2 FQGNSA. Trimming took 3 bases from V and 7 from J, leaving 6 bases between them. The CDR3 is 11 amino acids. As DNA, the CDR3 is TGTGCCAGCAGCTTCGGGGTGACCCAGTACTTC. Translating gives CASSFGVTQYF.

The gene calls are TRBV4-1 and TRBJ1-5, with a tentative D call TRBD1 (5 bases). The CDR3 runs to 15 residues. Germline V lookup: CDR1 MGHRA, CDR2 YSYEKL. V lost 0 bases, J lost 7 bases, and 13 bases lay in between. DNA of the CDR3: TGCGCCAGCAGCCAAGAGTTGTGGGGCGGACAGCCCCAGCATTTT. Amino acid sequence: CASSQELWGGQPQHF.

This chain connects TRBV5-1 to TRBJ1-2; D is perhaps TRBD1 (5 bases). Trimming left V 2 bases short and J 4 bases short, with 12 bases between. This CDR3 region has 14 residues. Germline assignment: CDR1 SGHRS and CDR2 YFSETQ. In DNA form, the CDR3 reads TGCGCCAGCAGCTTTGGGGACTCTACCTATGGCTACACCTTC. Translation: CASSFGDSTYGYTF.

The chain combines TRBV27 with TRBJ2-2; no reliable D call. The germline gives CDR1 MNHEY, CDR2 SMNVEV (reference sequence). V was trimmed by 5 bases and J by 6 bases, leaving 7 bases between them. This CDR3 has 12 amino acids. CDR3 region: CASSALAGELFF. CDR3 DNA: TGTGCCAGCAGTGCTCTCGCCGGGGAGCTGTTTTTT.

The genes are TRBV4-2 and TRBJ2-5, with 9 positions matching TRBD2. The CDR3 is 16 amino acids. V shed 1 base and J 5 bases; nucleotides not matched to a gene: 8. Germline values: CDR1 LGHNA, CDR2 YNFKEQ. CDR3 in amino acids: CASSQGLAVLGETQYF. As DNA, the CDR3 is TGTGCCAGCAGCCAAGGACTAGCGGTCCTGGGGGAGACCCAGTACTTC.

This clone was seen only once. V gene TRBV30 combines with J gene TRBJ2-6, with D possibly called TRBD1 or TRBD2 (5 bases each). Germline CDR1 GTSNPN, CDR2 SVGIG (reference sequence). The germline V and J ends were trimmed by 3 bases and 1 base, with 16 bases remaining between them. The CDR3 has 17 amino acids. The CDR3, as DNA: TGTGCCTGGAGGAGGGGACGGACCAAGTCTGGGGCCAACGTCCTGACTTTC. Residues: CAWRRGRTKSGANVLTF.

The CDR3 DNA reads as TGTGCCAGCATGTTGGGGGGTGAAGCTTTCTTT. It encodes CASMLGGEAFF. V usage is TRBV2 and J usage is TRBJ1-1, with D tentatively TRBD1 (5 bases). The CDR3 loop spans 11 amino acids. V gave up 7 bases and J gave up 7 bases, with 10 bases separating them. The germline V gene has CDR1 SNHLY and CDR2 FYNNEI.

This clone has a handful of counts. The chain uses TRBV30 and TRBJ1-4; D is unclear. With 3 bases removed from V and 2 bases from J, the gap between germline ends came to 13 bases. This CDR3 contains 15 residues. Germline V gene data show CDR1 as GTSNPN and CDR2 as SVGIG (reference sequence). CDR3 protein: CAWRTAGRTNEKLFF. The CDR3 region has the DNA TGTGCCTGGAGGACGGCGGGTAGGACTAATGAAAAACTGTTTTTT.